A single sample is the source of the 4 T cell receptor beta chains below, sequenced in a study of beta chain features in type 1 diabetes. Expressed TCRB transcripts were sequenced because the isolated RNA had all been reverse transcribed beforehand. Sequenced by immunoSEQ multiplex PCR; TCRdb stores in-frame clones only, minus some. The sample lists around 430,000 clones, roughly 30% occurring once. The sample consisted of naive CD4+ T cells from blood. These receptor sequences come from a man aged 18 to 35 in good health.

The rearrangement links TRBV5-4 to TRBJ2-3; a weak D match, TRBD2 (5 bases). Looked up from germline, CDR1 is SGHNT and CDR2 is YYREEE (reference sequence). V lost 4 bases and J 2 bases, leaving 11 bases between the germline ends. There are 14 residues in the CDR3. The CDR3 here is CASSPGSYTDTQYF. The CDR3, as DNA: TGTGCCAGCAGCCCGGGGTCGTACACAGATACGCAGTATTTT.

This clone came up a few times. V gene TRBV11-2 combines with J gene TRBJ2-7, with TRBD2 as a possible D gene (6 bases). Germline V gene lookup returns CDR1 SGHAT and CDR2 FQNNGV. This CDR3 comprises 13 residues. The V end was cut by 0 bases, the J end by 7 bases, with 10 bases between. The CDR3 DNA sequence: TGTGCCAGCAGCTTAGAGACCGCGGGAGAGCAGTACTTC. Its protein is CASSLETAGEQYF.

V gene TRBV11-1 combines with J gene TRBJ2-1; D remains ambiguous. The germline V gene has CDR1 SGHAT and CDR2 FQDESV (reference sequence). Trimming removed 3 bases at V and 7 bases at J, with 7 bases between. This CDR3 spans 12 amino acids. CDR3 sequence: CASSFVGNEQFF. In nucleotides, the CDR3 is TGTGCCAGCAGCTTTGTGGGGAATGAGCAGTTCTTC.

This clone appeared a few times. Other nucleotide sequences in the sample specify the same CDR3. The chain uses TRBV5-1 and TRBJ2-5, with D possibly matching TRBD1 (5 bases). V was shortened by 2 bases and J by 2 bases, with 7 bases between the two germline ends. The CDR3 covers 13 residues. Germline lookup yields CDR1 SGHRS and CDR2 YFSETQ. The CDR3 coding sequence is TGCGCCAGCAGCTTTCCAGGGCAAGAGACCCAGTACTTC. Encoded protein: CASSFPGQETQYF.